This TCR beta chain emerged from a study of radiation and T cells in renal cell carcinoma (dated by TCRdb to between 2020 and 2021). The study in broad terms: A total of 50 to 60 samples underwent TCR beta sequencing, made up of 25 or so tumors and some 27 peripheral blood samples. In the roughly 54 samples combined, roughly 4.4 million unique CDR3 nucleotide sequences were found, encoding roughly 2.5 million unique CDR3 amino acid sequences.

The junction shows trimming of 6 bases on V and 2 bases on J, and the gene matches do not reach 7 bases of it. The CDR3 spans 13 residues, from the cysteine through the phenylalanine. CDR3 DNA only is kept here, 39 bases in frame from base 1. According to the germline V gene, CDR1 reads SQVTM and CDR2 reads ANQGSEA. Details on this clone: Its binding antigen is unknown. Base qualities are not recorded, but no much larger clone differs from it by a single base.

Following the manufacturer's recommendations, the immunoSEQ kit was used to generate TCR beta libraries from genomic DNA. Library preparation used a first multiplex PCR with proprietary primers, then a second PCR adding unique barcodes, with bead cleanups after each round. A kit-provided positive control reaction and a negative control reaction were included in every sample batch. The final libraries were assessed on an Agilent 4200 TapeStation D1000 ScreenTape, pooled by volume, and quantified by qPCR. An Illumina NextSeq500 fitted with a MidOutput 150-cycle cartridge performed the sequencing, running 156 Read1 cycles and 15 Index1 cycles with the kit's custom primers. The pooled library was loaded at approximately 1.1 pM with a roughly 20% PhiX control spike-in. In the paper's pipeline: Vendor-processed data were analyzed in R, and a clonotype was defined as all T cells sharing the same CDR3 nucleotide sequence. For clone abundance analyses, frequencies were normalized to the 10,000 most abundant clones per sample. Public T cell clones, averaging fewer than five per sample, were removed before analysis. Dominant motifs were analyzed with ImmunoMap using the PAM10 matrix, a gap penalty of 30, and a homology threshold of 0.3, and motifs with a cumulative frequency of at least 0.01 were considered dominant. TCRdb carries this immuneACCESS record with in-frame sequences only. Its versions omit some clonotypes, under half of them owing to an unresolved V gene in the studies checked, with the rest unexplained. That table gives V, J and clone size, and the DNA gave D and trimming. A total of some 10,000 clones appear in this sample, approximately 68% of them only once. The ten largest account for roughly 15% of the sample.

The study at large found these results: A greater number of dominant CDR3 motifs was detected in irradiated tumors than in control tumors, and a larger share of the repertoire was occupied by these motifs in irradiated tumors than in control tumors. Compared with controls, irradiated tumors had higher TCR clonality, as the top 100 clonotypes made up an average of about 50% of the repertoire, versus roughly 43% in nephrectomy-only tumors. The single-armed trial design could not address effects of radiation dose or scheduling on the TCR repertoire. Because only small tumor regions of roughly 1 g were available, intratumoral heterogeneity was not captured.

According to the study, the label for this sample's time point signals: tumor resected at nephrectomy. The treatment or condition label for this specimen denotes: treatment-naive control, cytoreductive nephrectomy. For controls, tumors were taken from treatment-naive renal cell carcinoma patients who had cytoreductive nephrectomy with no radiation beforehand. All patients had renal cell carcinoma with clear cell pathology. Control tumors used for TCR sequencing came from a few females and under twelve males, resected 2011 to 2014, with median age around 57 years (range roughly 35 to 85). The tumors were dissociated mechanically, digested with collagenase/hyaluronidase at 37 degrees C, processed in gentleMACS C tubes, and kept in liquid nitrogen. Genomic DNA for TCR sequencing was prepared using the QIAamp DNA Blood Mini Kit (Qiagen). The analyses included only samples that passed all quality control checks.

The sequence links TRBV29-1 to TRBJ2-7; TRBD1 fits 7 bases in the junction. This clonotype was obtained from a man in his 60s with renal cell carcinoma. The sequencing used tumor tissue, collected from a patient whose treatment was nephrectomy without radiotherapy. The base sequence is TGCAGCGTGGTGACAGGGAAAACCTACGAGCAGTACTTC. Its product reads: CSVVTGKTYEQYF.